This T cell receptor beta chain derives from a study of shared clonotypes between healthy human individuals. At the level of the study: The donors, a couple of women and a few men, were aged 18 to 49. CD4 naive cells filled three plates per donor, CD4 memory three, CD8 naive two and CD8 memory one. General study results and limits: Generation of non-shared clonotypes was less probable than generation of clonotypes shared by all four donors.

This CDR3 is 14 amino acids long. Trimming cost V 5 bases and J 9 bases, with 17 bases left between them. Per germline, CDR1 SGHVS and CDR2 FNYEAQ. The protocol was immunoSEQ multiplex PCR, while the TCRdb copy is restricted to in-frame clones and leaves out a portion. The table lists about 1 million clones, under 80% of them singletons. Concerning this clone: Its antigen is unknown.

The TCR was taken from a man aged 18 to 30 in good health. The chain carries TRBV7-6 and TRBJ1-3; unclear D gene. The sample taken for sequencing was memory CD4+ T cells sorted from blood. Subset noted: CD45RA-negative fraction. The DNA for the CDR3 is TGTGCCAGCAGCCCATCTGGAGGTCGCGGCACCATATATTTT. It yields the protein CASSPSGGRGTIYF.